This TCR beta chain was recovered during a study of blood T cell repertoires in COVID-19. Study-wide background: Sites in the United States, Italy and Spain provided acute and convalescent COVID-19 samples. PBMCs, B-cell-depleted T cells, or T cells were the source of the cDNA or gDNA that made up the material.

As originally analysed: Estimation of nucleated cell counts relied on the amplification of reference gene primers. Measured with immunoSEQ multiplex PCR; TCRdb has only the in-frame clones, and not every one. V and J calls plus clone size are reproduced from that table; the DNA served to infer D and trimming. The table records a few hundred thousand clones, around four fifths of them present only once. Germline CDR1 reads MDHEN; CDR2 reads SYDVKM. CDR3 length equals 14 residues. The J segment lost 4 bases and the V segment lost 3 bases, leaving 4 bases of the junction unmatched. The receptor was isolated from a man in his thirties or forties who had recovered from COVID-19. The specimen sequenced was peripheral blood. The J gene is TRBJ2-3, the V gene TRBV28; 7 nucleotides align to TRBD2. CDR3 DNA: TGTGCCAGCAGTTTGGCGGGGGAGGCAGATACGCAGTATTTT. It specifies CASSLAGEADTQYF.